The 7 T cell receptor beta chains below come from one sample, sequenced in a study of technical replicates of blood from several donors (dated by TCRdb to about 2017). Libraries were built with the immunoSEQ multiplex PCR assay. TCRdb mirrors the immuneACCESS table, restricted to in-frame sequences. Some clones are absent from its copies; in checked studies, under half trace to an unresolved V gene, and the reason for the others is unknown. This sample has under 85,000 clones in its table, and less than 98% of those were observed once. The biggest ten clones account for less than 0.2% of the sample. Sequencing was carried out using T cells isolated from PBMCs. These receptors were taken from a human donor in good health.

The DNA for the CDR3 is TGTGCCATCAATGACGGGGAAGAGGTTGGCTACACCTTC. It is translated as CAINDGEEVGYTF. The chain has TRBV10-3 and TRBJ1-2; no clear D. The ends were cut back, 7 bases at V and 7 bases at J, with 16 bases in the middle. Germline V CDR1 and CDR2: ENHRY, SYGVKD. The CDR3 runs to 13 residues.

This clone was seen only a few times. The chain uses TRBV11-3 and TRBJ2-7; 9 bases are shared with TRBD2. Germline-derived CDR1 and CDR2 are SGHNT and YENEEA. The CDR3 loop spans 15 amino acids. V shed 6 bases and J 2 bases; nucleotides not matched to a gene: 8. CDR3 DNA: TGTGCCAGCAGGGCCGCTAGCGGGGCAACCTACGAGCAGTACTTC. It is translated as CASRAASGATYEQYF.

The CDR3 loop is CSVGGWGATNEKLFF. The CDR3 DNA follows: TGCAGCGTTGGTGGGTGGGGGGCAACTAATGAAAAACTGTTTTTT. This rearrangement joins TRBV29-1 to TRBJ1-4; D might be TRBD1 (5 bases). The CDR3 totals 15 residues. In germline, CDR1 is SQVTM, CDR2 ANQGSEA. Trimming removed 4 bases from V and 0 bases from J, with 12 bases in between.

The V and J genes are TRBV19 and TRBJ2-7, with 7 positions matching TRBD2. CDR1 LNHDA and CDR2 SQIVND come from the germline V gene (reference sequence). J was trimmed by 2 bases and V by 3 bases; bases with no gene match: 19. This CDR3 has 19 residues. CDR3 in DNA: TGTGCCAGTAGTATTCAGGGAGGTATCGCGGGAGAAACCGCCTACGAGCAGTACTTC. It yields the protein CASSIQGGIAGETAYEQYF.

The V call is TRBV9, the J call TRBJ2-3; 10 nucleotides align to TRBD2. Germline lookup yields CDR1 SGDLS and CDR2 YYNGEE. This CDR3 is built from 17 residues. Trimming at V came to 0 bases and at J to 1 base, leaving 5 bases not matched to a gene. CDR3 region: CASSVALTSGGTDTQYF. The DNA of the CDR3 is TGTGCCAGCAGCGTAGCTCTAACTAGCGGGGGCACAGATACGCAGTATTTT.

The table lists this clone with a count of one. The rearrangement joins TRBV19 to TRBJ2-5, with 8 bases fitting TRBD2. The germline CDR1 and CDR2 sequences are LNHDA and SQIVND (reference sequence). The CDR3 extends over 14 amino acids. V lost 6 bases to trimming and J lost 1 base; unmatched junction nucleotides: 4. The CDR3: CASRGRGGQETQYF. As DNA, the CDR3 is TGTGCCAGTAGAGGACGGGGGGGCCAAGAGACCCAGTACTTC.

As DNA, the CDR3 is TGTGCCAGCTCAGAGGAGTGGGACAGGGGGCAACGTGGCTACACCTTC. Amino acid sequence: CASSEEWDRGQRGYTF. This sequence joins TRBV18 and TRBJ1-2; 12 positions match TRBD1. V shed 5 bases, J shed 7 bases, and the junction held 11 bases outside the gene matches. Germline lookup yields CDR1 KGHSH and CDR2 LQKENI. The CDR3 has 16 residues.